This T cell receptor beta chain was sequenced in a study of blood T cells in healthy people across ages (dated by TCRdb to the mid-2010s). For context, the study as a whole: In model experiments, roughly one uniquely barcoded TCR beta cDNA molecule per two T cells was captured by template switching. The study measured age-related changes in TCR beta repertoire diversity using deep sequencing normalized with unique cDNA molecular identifiers. The donors were split into four age groups: young (average about 15 years), middle-aged (39), aged (around 67) and long-lived (roughly 88). Donors of different ages were randomly distributed across sequencing lanes to avoid experimental bias. The study analyzed two additional independent replicas of 1 million unique cDNA reads from the same blood draw for two donors, one aged 18 to 29 and one aged 80 or older.

The library came from 5' RACE. The reads were generated on an Illumina HiSeq 2500. A second roughly 6 to 12 cycle PCR used a sample-barcoded 5' primer and a J-beta primer mix. Each TCR beta cDNA molecule received a unique molecular identifier from a template-switch 5' adaptor carrying 12 random nucleotides. Each sample yielded at least 2.5 million CDR3-containing paired-end reads. First-strand cDNA was synthesized from all RNA with the Mint cDNA synthesis kit, primed by a TRBC-specific oligonucleotide. Following uracil-DNA glycosylase treatment, all cDNA underwent a first 18-cycle PCR with the universal primers M1SS and BC2_uni_R. The source study handled its data this way. For normalization, 1 million high-quality reads were randomly selected from each sample, with every read carrying a distinct molecular identifier. Instead of being binned into consensus sequences, reads with shared molecular identifiers were discarded. MiTCR, with a Q25 quality threshold and the strictest error-elimination algorithm, was used for CDR3 identification, clonotype clustering and error correction. A nonparametric unseen species model with Euler transformation was used to estimate a lower bound on total TCR beta diversity. TCRdb took the public reads, trimmed them with fastp at Q25, ran MiXCR for clone calling and kept in-frame beta chains. Merged by CDR3 protein, the rows form single entries marked with the most common genes and DNA. The V and J calls come from TCRdb's annotation, not from the publication. For this sample the table gives 850,000 to 1,100,000 distinct CDR3 sequences, of which under 40% were detected only once. Roughly 13% of the sample lies in the top ten.

Broader findings and caveats from the paper: The percentage of naive T cells measured by flow cytometry correlated strongly with observed TCR beta diversity. Conclusive comparison of naive and antigen-experienced compartments was prevented by the profiling of bulk unsorted PBMCs. Estimates of total diversity based on one million sequenced T cells were considered lower bounds and underestimates. Because donor CMV infection status was unknown, age-related changes in expanded clonotypes were potentially confounded. Compared with the aged group, the long-lived group had more naive CD4+ T cells, fewer expanded clones and increased TCR diversity, suggesting age selection. Observed TCR beta diversity per million T cells fell roughly linearly with age, and a significant reduction was already apparent by age roughly 40.

Systemically healthy Caucasian individuals from Russia, roughly 40 in total and aged about 6 to 95 years, were included as donors. Around 10 milliliters of peripheral blood were collected from each donor into EDTA-treated Vacutainer tubes. Ficoll-Paque density-gradient centrifugation was used to isolate PBMCs, with at least 7 million per sample. Total RNA was extracted from PBMCs with Trizol reagent, with at least 6 micrograms obtained per sample. For every donor, an aliquot of PBMCs went through flow cytometry to measure the percentages of naive CD45RAhigh/CD27high T cells. V has 1 base trimmed and J has 8 bases trimmed; junction bases matching no gene number 10. The germline V gene encodes CDR1 DFQATT and CDR2 SNEGSKA (reference sequence). The CDR3 covers 16 residues, taking in both the cysteine and the phenylalanine. The CDR3 DNA has 48 bases and is translated from base 1. In this sample, this clonotype turned up once. Its recognized antigen is unknown. One base away there is no much larger clone; base qualities are not given.

This clonotype was obtained from a man aged 18 to 35 in good health. Source material: blood. Rearrangement joined TRBV20-1 to TRBJ2-1; 11 middle bases align to TRBD1. The DNA is TGCAGTGCTAGAGGCCGACCGGGACAGGGGGACCATGAGCAGTTCTTC. This codes for CSARGRPGQGDHEQFF.